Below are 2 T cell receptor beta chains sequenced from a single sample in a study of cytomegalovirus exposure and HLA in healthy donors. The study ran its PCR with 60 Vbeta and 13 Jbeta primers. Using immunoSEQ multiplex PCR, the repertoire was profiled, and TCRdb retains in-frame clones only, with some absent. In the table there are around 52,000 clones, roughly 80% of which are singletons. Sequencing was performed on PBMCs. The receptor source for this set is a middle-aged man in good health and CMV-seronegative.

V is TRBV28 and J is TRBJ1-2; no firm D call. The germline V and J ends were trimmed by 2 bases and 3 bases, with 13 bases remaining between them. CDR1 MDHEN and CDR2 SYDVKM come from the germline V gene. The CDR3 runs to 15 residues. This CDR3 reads CASSLGIRRDYGYTF. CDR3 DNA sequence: TGTGCCAGCAGTTTAGGCATTCGGAGGGACTATGGCTACACCTTC.

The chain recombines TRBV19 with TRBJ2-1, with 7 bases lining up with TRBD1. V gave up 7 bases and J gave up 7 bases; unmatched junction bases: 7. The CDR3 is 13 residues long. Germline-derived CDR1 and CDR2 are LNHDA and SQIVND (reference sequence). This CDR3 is CASTLQGVNEQFF. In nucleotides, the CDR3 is TGTGCCAGTACTCTCCAGGGGGTAAATGAGCAGTTCTTC.